The clone carrying this TCR beta chain was counted a few times. Its antigen is undetermined. One entry per CDR3 protein, called by TCRdb with MiXCR from the reads. The data hold approximately 470,000 distinct CDR3 sequences, with 40% to 50% observed a single time. The source of the sample is a study of T cell repertoires in cytomegalovirus infection. Study-wide background: Public TCR beta signatures were indicative of both CMV infection and a matching HLA type.

Germline V gives CDR1 LNHDA, CDR2 SQIVND (reference sequence). The CDR3 is made up of 13 amino acids. The junction had 0 bases not matched to a gene; V was cut back by 3 bases and J by 7 bases. The chain uses TRBV19 and TRBJ1-3, with 10 bases that match TRBD1. The sample consisted of cultured PBMCs, taken from culture after CMV antigen stimulation. This TCR came from a human donor in good health (CMV status not recorded). Some clones in this sample may be carry-over from other donors' samples. The CDR3: CASSMGQGNTIYF. DNA for the CDR3: TGTGCCAGTAGTATGGGACAGGGGAACACCATATATTTT.